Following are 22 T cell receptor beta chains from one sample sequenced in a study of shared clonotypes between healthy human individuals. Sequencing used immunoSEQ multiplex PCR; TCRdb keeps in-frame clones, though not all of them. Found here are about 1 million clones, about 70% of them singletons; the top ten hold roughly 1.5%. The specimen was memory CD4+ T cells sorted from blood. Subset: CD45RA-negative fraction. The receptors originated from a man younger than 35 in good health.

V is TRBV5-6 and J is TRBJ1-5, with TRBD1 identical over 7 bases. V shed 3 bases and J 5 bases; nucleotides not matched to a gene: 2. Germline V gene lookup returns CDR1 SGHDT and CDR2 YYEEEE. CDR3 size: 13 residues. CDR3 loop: CASSSTGDQPQHF. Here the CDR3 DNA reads TGTGCCAGCAGCTCTACAGGGGATCAGCCCCAGCATTTT.

CDR3 protein: CASSSPGRNIYEQYF. In DNA form, the CDR3 reads TGTGCCAGCAGTTCCCCGGGACGGAACATCTACGAGCAGTACTTC. The V call is TRBV27, the J call TRBJ2-7; D possibly uses TRBD1 or TRBD2 (5 bases each). V lost 4 bases and J 3 bases, leaving 16 bases between the germline ends. The CDR3 totals 15 residues. Germline CDR1 reads MNHEY; CDR2 reads SMNVEV (reference sequence).

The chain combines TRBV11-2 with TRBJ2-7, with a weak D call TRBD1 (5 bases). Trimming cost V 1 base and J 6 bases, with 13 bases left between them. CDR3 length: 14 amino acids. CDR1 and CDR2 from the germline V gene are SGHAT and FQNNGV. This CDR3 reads CASSLARGWIEQYF. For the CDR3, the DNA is TGTGCCAGCAGCTTAGCAAGGGGTTGGATCGAGCAGTACTTC.

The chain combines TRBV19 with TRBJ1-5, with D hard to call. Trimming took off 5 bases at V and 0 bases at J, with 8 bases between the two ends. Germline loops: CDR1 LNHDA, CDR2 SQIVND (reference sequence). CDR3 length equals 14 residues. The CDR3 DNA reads TGTGCCAGTAGTTCAGACTATAGCAATCAGCCCCAGCATTTT. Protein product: CASSSDYSNQPQHF. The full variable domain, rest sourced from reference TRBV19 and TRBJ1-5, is DGGITQSPKYLFRKEGQNVTLSCEQNLNHDAMYWYRQDPGQGLRLIYYSQIVNDFQKGDIAEGYSVSREKKESFPLTVTSAQKNPTAFYLCASSSDYSNQPQHFGDGTRLSIL.

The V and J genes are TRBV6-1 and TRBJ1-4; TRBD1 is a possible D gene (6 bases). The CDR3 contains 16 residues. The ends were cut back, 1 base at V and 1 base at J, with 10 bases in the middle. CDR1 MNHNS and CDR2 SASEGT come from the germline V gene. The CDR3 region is CASSEGQVLTNEKLFF. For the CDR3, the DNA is TGTGCCAGCAGTGAAGGACAGGTTCTAACTAATGAAAAACTGTTTTTT.

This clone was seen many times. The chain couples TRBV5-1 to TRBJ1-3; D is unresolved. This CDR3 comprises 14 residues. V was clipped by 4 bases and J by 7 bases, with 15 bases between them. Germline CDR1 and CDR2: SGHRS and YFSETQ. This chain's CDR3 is CASSLDFGTNTIYF. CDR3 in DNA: TGCGCCAGCAGCCTGGACTTTGGAACGAACACCATATATTTT.

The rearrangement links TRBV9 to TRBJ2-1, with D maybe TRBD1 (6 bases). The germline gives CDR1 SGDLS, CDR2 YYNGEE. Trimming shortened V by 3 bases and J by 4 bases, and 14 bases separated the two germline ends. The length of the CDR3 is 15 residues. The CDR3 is CASSALGHSYNEQFF. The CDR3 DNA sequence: TGTGCCAGCAGCGCGTTGGGACACTCTTACAATGAGCAGTTCTTC.

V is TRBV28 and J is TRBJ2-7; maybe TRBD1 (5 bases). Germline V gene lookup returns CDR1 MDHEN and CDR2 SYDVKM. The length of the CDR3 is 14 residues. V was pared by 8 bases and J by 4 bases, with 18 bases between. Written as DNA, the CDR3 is TGTGCCAGCGGCCGGCAGGGTTTTCCTTACGAGCAGTACTTC. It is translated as CASGRQGFPYEQYF.

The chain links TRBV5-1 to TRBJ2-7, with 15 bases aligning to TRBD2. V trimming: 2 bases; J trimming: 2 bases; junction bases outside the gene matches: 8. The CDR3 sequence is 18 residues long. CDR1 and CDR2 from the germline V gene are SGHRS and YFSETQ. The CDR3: CASSFLGTSGRRAYEQYF. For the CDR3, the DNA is TGCGCCAGCAGCTTCCTTGGGACTAGCGGGAGGCGCGCCTACGAGCAGTACTTC.

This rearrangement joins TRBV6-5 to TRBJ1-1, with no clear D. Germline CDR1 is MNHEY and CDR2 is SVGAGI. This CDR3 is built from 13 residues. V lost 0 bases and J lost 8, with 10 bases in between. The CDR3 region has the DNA TGTGCCAGCAGTTACTCTCAGGAGGCGGAAGCTTTCTTT. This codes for CASSYSQEAEAFF.

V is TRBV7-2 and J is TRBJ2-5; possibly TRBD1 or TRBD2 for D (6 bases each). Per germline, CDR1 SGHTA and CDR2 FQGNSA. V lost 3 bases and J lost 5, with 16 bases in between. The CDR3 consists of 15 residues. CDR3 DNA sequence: TGTGCCAGCAGCTTTCGAGGGGGGTTGTGGGAGACCCAGTACTTC. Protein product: CASSFRGGLWETQYF.

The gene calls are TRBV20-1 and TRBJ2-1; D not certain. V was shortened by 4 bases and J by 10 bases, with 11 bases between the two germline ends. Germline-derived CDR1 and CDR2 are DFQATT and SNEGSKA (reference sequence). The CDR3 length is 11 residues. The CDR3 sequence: CSANPGREQFF. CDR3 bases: TGCAGTGCTAACCCCGGGCGAGAGCAGTTCTTC.

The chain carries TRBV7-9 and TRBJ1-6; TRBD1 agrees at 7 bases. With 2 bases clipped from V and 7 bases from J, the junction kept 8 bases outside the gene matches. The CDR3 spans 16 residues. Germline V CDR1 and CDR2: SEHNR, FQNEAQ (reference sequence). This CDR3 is CASSLRRGQNNSPLHF. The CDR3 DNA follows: TGTGCCAGCAGCTTACGTAGGGGACAGAACAATTCACCCCTCCACTTT.

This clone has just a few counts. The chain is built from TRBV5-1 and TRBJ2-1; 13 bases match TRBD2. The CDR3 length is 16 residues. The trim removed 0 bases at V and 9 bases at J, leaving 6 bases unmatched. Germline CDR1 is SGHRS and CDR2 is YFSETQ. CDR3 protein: CASSLDTSGRAGEQFF. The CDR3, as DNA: TGCGCCAGCAGCTTGGATACTAGCGGGAGGGCCGGTGAGCAGTTCTTC.

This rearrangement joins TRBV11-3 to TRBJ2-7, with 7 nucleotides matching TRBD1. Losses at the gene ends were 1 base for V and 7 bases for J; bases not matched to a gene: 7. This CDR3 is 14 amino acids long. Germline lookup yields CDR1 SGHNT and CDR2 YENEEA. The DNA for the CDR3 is TGTGCCAGCAGCTTAGGCGGACAGGTTGGGGAGCAGTACTTC. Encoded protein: CASSLGGQVGEQYF.

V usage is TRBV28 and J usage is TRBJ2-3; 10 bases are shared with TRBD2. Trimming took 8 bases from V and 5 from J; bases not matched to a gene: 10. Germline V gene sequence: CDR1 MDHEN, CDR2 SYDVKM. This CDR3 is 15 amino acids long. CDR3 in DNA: TGTGCCAGCTCCTCAAGCGGGGGGGCCAGAGATACGCAGTATTTT. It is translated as CASSSSGGARDTQYF.

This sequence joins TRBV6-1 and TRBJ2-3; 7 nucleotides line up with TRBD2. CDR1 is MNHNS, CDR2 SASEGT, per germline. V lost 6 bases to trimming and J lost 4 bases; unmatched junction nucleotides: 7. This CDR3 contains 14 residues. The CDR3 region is CASRPIGLADTQYF. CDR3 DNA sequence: TGTGCCAGCAGACCGATTGGACTAGCAGATACGCAGTATTTT.

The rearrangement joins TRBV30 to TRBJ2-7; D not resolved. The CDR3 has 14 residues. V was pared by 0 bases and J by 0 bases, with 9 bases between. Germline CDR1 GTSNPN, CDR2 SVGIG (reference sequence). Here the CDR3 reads CAWSVKQTSYEQYF. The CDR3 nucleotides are TGTGCCTGGAGTGTTAAGCAGACCTCCTACGAGCAGTACTTC.

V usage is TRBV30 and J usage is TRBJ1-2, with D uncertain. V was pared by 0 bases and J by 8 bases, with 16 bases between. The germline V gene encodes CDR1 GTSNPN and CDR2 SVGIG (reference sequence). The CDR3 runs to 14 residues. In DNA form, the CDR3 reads TGTGCCTGGAGTGTTACCAGAGAATCGGGAGGCTACACCTTC. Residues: CAWSVTRESGGYTF.

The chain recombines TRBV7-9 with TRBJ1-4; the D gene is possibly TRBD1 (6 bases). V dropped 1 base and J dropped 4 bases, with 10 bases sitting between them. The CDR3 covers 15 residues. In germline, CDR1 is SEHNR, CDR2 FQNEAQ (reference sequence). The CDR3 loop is CASSLESRGNEKLFF. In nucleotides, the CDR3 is TGTGCCAGCAGCTTAGAATCCAGGGGTAATGAAAAACTGTTTTTT.

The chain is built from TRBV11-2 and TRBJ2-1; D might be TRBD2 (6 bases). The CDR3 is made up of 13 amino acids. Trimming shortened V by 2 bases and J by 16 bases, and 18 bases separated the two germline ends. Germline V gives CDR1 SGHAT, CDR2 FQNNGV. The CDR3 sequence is CASSLNYGSRLFF. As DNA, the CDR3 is TGTGCCAGCAGCTTAAACTACGGGAGCCGACTATTCTTC.

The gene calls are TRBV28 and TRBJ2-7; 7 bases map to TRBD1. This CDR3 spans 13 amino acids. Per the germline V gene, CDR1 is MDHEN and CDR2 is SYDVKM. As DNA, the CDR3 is TGTGCTGTTACCGGGACAGCCTCCTACGAGCAGTACTTC. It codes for CAVTGTASYEQYF.